In this sample, the clone carrying this T cell receptor beta chain turned up many times. Antigen unknown. Moderate-to-severe activity, CAS ≥3, NOSPECS ≥4 and a duration under 3 months were seen in donors with ophthalmopathy. Patients were left out if they had other autoimmune diseases, uncontrolled infections, pregnancy or lactation. Looked up from germline, CDR1 is LNHDA and CDR2 is SQIVND (reference sequence). The V end was cut by 6 bases, the J end by 2 bases, with 16 bases between. There are 15 residues in the CDR3. The data belong to a study of Graves' ophthalmopathy and Graves' hyperthyroidism. General study findings and limits: In blood, most expanded thyroid clonotypes above 0.001 frequency were also detected.

TCR beta CDR3 regions were amplified from RNA transcripts. A first-round RT-PCR used HTBI primers, followed by a second-round multiplex PCR. TCRdb called the multiplex PCR reads again in MiXCR, with one record for every CDR3 protein. The sample yields hundreds of thousands of distinct CDR3 sequences, about two fifths seen once. The rearrangement links TRBV19 to TRBJ2-5; D perhaps matches TRBD1 (6 bases). Sequencing was carried out using peripheral blood. This TCR was recovered from an adult man with Graves' ophthalmopathy. The CDR3, as DNA: TGTGCCAGTAGAAAACGACAGGAACGTCAAGAGACCCAGTACTTC. It yields the protein CASRKRQERQETQYF.